The clone carrying this T cell receptor (beta chain) turned up a few times. Its antigen is as yet unknown. This sample is drawn from a study of T cells after yellow fever vaccination. For the study at large: SMART-Seq v4 Ultra Low Input prepared the low-cell-number fractions.

TCRdb reprocessed the 5' RACE reads via MiXCR and lists one record per CDR3 protein. The sample includes about 580,000 distinct CDR3 sequences, about a sixth seen only once; the top ten take roughly 17%. Study-wide results and caveats: Abundant bulk-derived clonotypes could contaminate FACS-sorted repertoires. By day 5 rather than day 15, the secondary response had peaked, though it was weaker. The booster response re-showed most primary clones: around 97% CD4, approximately 90% CD8.

The CDR3 length is 16 residues. Germline V gene data show CDR1 as MGHRA and CDR2 as YSYEKL. With 0 bases removed from V and 5 bases from J, the gap between germline ends came to 16 bases. This TCR came from a young man who received the YFV17D yellow fever vaccine. The chain joins TRBV4-1 to TRBJ1-1, with D tentatively TRBD1 (6 bases). The starting material was PBMCs, obtained about 5 days after the first yellow fever vaccination. As DNA, the CDR3 is TGCGCCAGCAGCCAAGATCAGGGGCAGGCGTGGACTGAAGCTTTCTTT. Encoded protein: CASSQDQGQAWTEAFF.